This T cell receptor beta chain was sequenced during a study of PD-1 blockade in classical Hodgkin lymphoma. Study-level results: The baseline diversity of complete responders showed similarity to that of newly diagnosed patients.

This clone was detected only once. Antigen specificity is unknown. Following autologous stem cell transplantation, relapse occurred in every patient, and exposure to brentuximab vedotin varied. Sequencing was performed with immunoSEQ multiplex PCR; in TCRdb, only in-frame clones are kept and a portion is missing. Of approximately 52,000 clones listed, just under 75% are singletons. Per the germline V gene, CDR1 is SGHVS and CDR2 is FNYEAQ. Trimming removed 1 base at V and 2 bases at J, with 9 bases between. The CDR3 extends over 15 amino acids. Sequenced here: peripheral blood mononuclear cells (PBMCs), sampled before the second cycle of nivolumab. The receptor was isolated from a human donor with classical Hodgkin lymphoma. The chain carries TRBV7-6 and TRBJ2-1; D gene uncertain. This CDR3 reads CASSLELATYNEQFF. The CDR3 nucleotides are TGTGCCAGCAGCTTAGAGCTTGCAACCTACAATGAGCAGTTCTTC.